This section outlines one TCR beta chain sequence together with its context. Combining a sample-barcoded 5' primer with a J-beta primer mix, a second PCR ran for roughly 6 to 12 cycles. From the 5' RACE reads, TCRdb called clonotypes with MiXCR, one entry per CDR3 protein. The sample has more than 1.4 million distinct CDR3 sequences, around 42% seen once; the top ten hold under 8%. V gave up 1 base and J gave up 6 bases, with 7 bases separating them. The CDR3 loop spans 13 amino acids. This sample stems from a study of blood T cells in healthy people across ages. Sequencing used blood. The clonotype originates from a woman younger than 30 in good health. The chain combines TRBV12-3 or TRBV12-4 with TRBJ2-1; D remains unclear. The CDR3 protein is CASSLGSINEQFF. CDR3 coding DNA: TGTGCCAGCAGTTTAGGAAGCATCAATGAGCAGTTCTTC.